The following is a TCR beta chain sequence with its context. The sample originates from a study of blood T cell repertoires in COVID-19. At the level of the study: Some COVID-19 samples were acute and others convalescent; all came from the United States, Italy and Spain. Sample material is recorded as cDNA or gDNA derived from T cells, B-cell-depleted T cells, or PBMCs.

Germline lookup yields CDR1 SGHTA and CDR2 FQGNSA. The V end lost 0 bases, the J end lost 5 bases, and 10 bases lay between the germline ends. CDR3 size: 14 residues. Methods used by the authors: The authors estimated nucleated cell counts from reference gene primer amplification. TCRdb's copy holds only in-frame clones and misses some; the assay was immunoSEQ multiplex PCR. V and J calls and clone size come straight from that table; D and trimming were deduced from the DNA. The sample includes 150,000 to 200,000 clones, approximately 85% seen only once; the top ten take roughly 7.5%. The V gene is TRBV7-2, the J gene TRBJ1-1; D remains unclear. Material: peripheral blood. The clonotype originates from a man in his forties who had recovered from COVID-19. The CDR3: CASSLATIGTEAFF. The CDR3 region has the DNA TGTGCCAGCAGCTTAGCGACTATAGGGACTGAAGCTTTCTTT. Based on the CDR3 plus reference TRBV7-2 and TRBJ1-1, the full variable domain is GAGVSQSPSNKVTEKGKDVELRCDPISGHTALYWYRQSLGQGLEFLIYFQGNSAPDKSGLPSDRFSAERTGGSVSTLTIQRTQQEDSAVYLCASSLATIGTEAFFGQGTRLTVV.